This T cell receptor (beta chain) was profiled in a study of shared clonotypes between healthy human individuals (dated by TCRdb to about 2020). For the study in its entirety: Three men and a couple of women, aged 18 to 49 years, made up the cohort. For each donor, three plates each were used for CD4 naive and CD4 memory, two plates were used for CD8 naive, and one plate was used for CD8 memory. The study deeply sequenced blood TCR repertoires of five healthy adults to estimate repertoire size and the extent of clonotype sharing between individuals. Different laboratories and diverse techniques were used to prepare libraries and sequence TCR repertoires, to increase sequencing depth and limit assay-specific biases. Leukapheresis yielded between about 0.85 and 9 billion PBMCs per donor.

Study-level results and caveats: Because the study included a small number of donors, the genetic and exposure-history diversity represented was limited. Naive subsets generally had larger estimated clonotype richness than memory subsets. Across a few donors, approximately 4.6% of naive CD4, around 3.3% of naive CD8, about 2.3% of memory CD4, and 0.4% of memory CD8 clonotypes were shared. Higher generation probabilities were observed for clonotypes shared by all four sorted-subset donors than for non-shared clonotypes. Sampling was limited to blood, and TCR repertoires in tissue likely differ from TCR repertoires in blood. Even with the large sequencing depth, rarefaction of the sorted-subset datasets indicated that sequencing was incomplete. Pairwise subsampling led to the expectation that sequencing depth would affect the degree of clonotype sharing among donors.

TCR CDR3 regions were amplified from genomic DNA by multiplex PCR using the deep immunoSEQ assay. Extracted genomic DNA from each cell subset was distributed evenly across all wells of several immunoSEQ 96-well plates, and each plate was treated as a replicate. For sorted subsets, each replicate PCR was loaded with approximately 0.2 ug genomic DNA, equivalent to 32,000 or so T cell genomes. Purified libraries were measured with a Qubit 3.0 fluorometer, size-checked on a Bioanalyzer 2100, and measured again with the KAPA Library Quantification kit. Every immunoSEQ 96-well plate was sequenced on a dedicated single-read 150-cycle Illumina NextSeq 550 flow cell. Turning to the authors' computational methods: Because only junctional sequences without quality scores were contained in the immunoSEQ output, filtering matching that applied to full-length reads could not be performed. To assign V/J genes and CDR3, sequences were annotated using PyIR, a Python wrapper for IgBLAST v1.9, with IMGT germline references. Reads were removed for weak V/J assignments (E-value above 1e-6), missing CDR3, stop codons, out-of-frame junctions, or ambiguous translated residues. V3J clonotypes were defined as sequences sharing the same inferred V gene, J gene, and CDR3 amino acid sequence. To compute the percentage overlap between repertoires, the number of shared unique clonotypes was divided by the size of the smaller repertoire. Repertoire richness was assessed with RTK rarefaction, the Chao1 estimator, and Recon v2.1 estimates of unobserved clonotypes. Generation probabilities for all TCRbeta clonotypes obtained by the gDNA method from a few donors were computed using OLGA. This immuneACCESS table, as held by TCRdb, lists in-frame sequences with V and J called but not all clones. Of the missing ones, under half trace to an unresolved V gene in checked studies; the others have no known cause. That table is the source of V, J and clone size, and D and trimming were worked out from the DNA. For this sample there are 2.5 million or so clones; roughly nine tenths appear just once. Jointly, the top ten make up 0.13% to 0.15% of the sample.

The CDR3 measures 15 amino acids from cysteine to phenylalanine. This entry keeps only the CDR3 DNA: 45 bases, framed from base 1. The trim is 1 base for V and 1 base for J, with a gap of 11 bases between the germline ends. For CDR1 and CDR2, the germline V gene lists MGHRA and YSYEKL. Comment on this clone: The antigen it binds to is not known. The record has no base qualities; no much larger clone is one base away.

The donors were healthy, HIV-negative adults with no recently reported acute infections or vaccinations. Only Caucasian adults living in Nashville, Tennessee, USA were represented among the donors. CD4+ T cells were enriched by magnetic negative selection; naive cells were then positively selected on CD45RA, and the negative fraction formed the memory subset. Blood was collected by leukapheresis, and PBMCs were isolated by Ficoll-Histopaque density gradient centrifugation and then cryopreserved in liquid nitrogen vapor phase. Purity and quantity of every magnetically sorted T cell population were checked by analytical flow cytometry. Genomic DNA was isolated from every sorted fraction and measured by UV absorbance on a Nanodrop 2000c.

This TCR was recovered from a man between 18 and 35 years old in good health. The chain joins TRBV4-1 to TRBJ2-7; D gene: possibly TRBD2, on 6 matching bases. Sequencing was carried out using naive CD4+ T cells sorted from blood. The meaning of the sample's cell subset or site label: CD45RA+ positively selected. The CDR3 protein sequence reads: CASSQAPLASYEQYF. The DNA sequence is TGCGCCAGCAGCCAAGCCCCACTAGCATCCTACGAGCAGTACTTC.